Given below is one T cell receptor (beta chain) in context. Its antigen is undetermined. The ends were cut back, 3 bases at V and 4 bases at J, with 12 bases in the middle. CDR3 size: 14 residues. This sample stems from a study of blood T cells in healthy people across ages. About the research overall: Template switching caught about one barcoded beta molecule for each two T cells. Broader study findings: Relative to aged donors, long-lived donors carried more naive CD4+ cells and displayed higher diversity.

PCR was performed a second time for about 7 to 12 cycles using a sample-barcoded 5' primer and a J-beta primer mix. TCRdb passed the 5' RACE reads through MiXCR, listing each CDR3 protein once. The table records about 830,000 distinct CDR3 sequences, around 62% of them present only once. The receptor was derived from a man aged 30 to 45 in good health. The chain carries TRBV12-3 or TRBV12-4 and TRBJ1-2, with a weak D call TRBD1 (5 bases). The specimen was blood. The CDR3 DNA follows: TGTGCCAGCAGTTTTCCGGGGGTTGTCTATGGCTACACCTTC. It translates to CASSFPGVVYGYTF.